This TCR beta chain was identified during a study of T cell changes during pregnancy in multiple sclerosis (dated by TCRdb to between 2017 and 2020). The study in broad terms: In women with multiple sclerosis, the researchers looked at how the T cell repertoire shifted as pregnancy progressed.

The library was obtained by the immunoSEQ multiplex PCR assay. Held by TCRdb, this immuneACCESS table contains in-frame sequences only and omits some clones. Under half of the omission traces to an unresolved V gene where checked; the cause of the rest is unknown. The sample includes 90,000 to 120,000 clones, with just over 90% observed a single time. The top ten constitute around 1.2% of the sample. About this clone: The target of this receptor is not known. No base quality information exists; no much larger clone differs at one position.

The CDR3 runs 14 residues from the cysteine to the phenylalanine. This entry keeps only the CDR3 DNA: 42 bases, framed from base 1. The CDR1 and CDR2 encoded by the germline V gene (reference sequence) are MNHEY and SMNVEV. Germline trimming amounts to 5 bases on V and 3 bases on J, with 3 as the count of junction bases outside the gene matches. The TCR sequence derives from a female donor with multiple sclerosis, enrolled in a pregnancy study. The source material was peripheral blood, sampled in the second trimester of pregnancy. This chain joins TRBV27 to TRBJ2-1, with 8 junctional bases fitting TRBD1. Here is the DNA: TGTGCCAGCAGTATCGGGACAGGCTACAATGAGCAGTTCTTC. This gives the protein CASSIGTGYNEQFF.